This T cell receptor (beta chain) is from a study of technical replicates of blood from several donors. This table comes from immunoSEQ multiplex PCR, and its TCRdb copy is limited to in-frame clones, with some not included. Of under 95,000 clones listed, nearly 98% are singletons. V lost 5 bases and J lost 3; bases outside the gene matches: 15. The CDR3 length is 20 residues. Per the germline V gene, CDR1 is MNHEY and CDR2 is SMNVEV (reference sequence). V is TRBV27 and J is TRBJ2-6; 11 bases are a match to TRBD2. Sequencing used T cells isolated from PBMCs. The sequence came from a human donor in good health. The CDR3 is CASSAHLSGRALGGANVLTF. CDR3 nucleotides: TGTGCCAGCAGTGCTCACCTTAGCGGGAGGGCCCTTGGTGGGGCCAACGTCCTGACTTTC.